This entry describes one T cell receptor (beta chain). The antigen is not known. This record belongs to a study of early T cells in non-severe SARS-CoV-2 infection. Overall study: Chains were unpaired, as sequencing was done on bulk RNA from unsorted whole blood.

Each cDNA molecule carried a unique molecular identifier. TCRdb redid the calling of the 5' RACE reads with MiXCR, one entry per CDR3 protein. This sample yields some 80,000 distinct CDR3 sequences, of which 12% are seen a single time; about a sixth belongs to the top ten. Trimming stripped 5 bases from V and 8 bases from J, with 9 bases between. The CDR3 is made up of 12 amino acids. CDR1 SGHVS and CDR2 FNYEAQ come from the germline V gene. Findings of the study overall: VDJdb-based matching was biased toward anti-spike CD8 responses and missed private and CD4 specificities.

The chain is built from TRBV7-6 and TRBJ1-4; D gene uncertain. Material: whole blood, obtained at baseline. The sequence derives from an adult who was a healthcare worker with PCR-confirmed SARS-CoV-2 infection or an uninfected control (not recorded which). The donor label of this sample is uncertain. The CDR3 is CASSEGSEKLFF. The CDR3 coding sequence is TGTGCCAGCAGCGAAGGGAGCGAAAAACTGTTTTTT.